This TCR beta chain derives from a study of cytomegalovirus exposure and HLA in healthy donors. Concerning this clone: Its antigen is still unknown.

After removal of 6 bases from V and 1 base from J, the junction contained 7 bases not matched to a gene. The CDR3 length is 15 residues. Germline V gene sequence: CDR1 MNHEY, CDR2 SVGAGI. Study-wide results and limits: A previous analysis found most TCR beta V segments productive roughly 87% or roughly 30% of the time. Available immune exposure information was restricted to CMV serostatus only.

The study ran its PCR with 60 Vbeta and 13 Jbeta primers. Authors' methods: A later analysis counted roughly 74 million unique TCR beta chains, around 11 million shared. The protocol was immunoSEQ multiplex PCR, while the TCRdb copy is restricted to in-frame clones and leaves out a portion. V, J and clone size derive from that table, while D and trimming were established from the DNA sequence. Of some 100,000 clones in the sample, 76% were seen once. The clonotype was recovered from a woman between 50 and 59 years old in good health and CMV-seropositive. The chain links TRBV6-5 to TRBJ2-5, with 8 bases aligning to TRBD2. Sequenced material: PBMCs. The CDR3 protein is CASSPPGGFQETQYF. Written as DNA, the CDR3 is TGTGCCAGCAGCCCCCCGGGGGGGTTCCAAGAGACCCAGTACTTC.